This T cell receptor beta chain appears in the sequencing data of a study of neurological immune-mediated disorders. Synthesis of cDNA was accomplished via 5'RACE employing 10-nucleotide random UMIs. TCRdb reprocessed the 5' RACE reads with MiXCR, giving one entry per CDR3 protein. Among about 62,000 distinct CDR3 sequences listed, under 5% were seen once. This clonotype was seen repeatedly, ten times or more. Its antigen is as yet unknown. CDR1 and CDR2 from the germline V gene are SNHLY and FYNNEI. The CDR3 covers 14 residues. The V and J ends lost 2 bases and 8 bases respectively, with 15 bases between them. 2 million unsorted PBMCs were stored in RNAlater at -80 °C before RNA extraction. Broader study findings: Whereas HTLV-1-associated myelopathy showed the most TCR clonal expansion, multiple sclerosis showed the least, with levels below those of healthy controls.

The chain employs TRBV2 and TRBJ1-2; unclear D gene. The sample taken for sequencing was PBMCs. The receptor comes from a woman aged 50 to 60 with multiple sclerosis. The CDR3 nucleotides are TGTGCCAGCAGTGAAAGTGGGCGGAAGTTGGGCTACACCTTC. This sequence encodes CASSESGRKLGYTF.